The 10 T cell receptor beta chains below come from one sample, sequenced in a study of shared clonotypes between healthy human individuals. TCRdb keeps only in-frame clones here, not all; method: immunoSEQ multiplex PCR. The sample records more than 2,000,000 clones, around 90% being singletons. The sequenced material came from naive CD4+ T cells sorted from blood. Subset described: CD45RA+ positively selected. The receptors originated from a man in his late teens or twenties in good health.

The chain recombines TRBV10-1 with TRBJ2-4; tentative D call: TRBD2 (5 bases). The CDR3 is made up of 13 amino acids. Between the trimmed V and J ends, which lost 4 bases and 2 bases, there was a span of 6 bases. Germline CDR1 is WNHNN and CDR2 is SYGVQD (reference sequence). The CDR3: CASSAGTKNIQYF. The DNA of the CDR3 is TGCGCCAGCAGTGCCGGGACCAAAAACATTCAGTACTTC.

This clone was seen a handful of times. The genes are TRBV6-1 and TRBJ1-1, with D unclear. Trimming left V 4 bases short and J 6 bases short, with 9 bases between. The CDR3 runs to 12 residues. The V gene's germline CDR1 is MNHNS and CDR2 SASEGT. CDR3 coding DNA: TGTGCCAGCAGTGGTCTGACTCCTGAAGCTTTCTTT. Protein: CASSGLTPEAFF.

In this sample, this clone turned up once. The V and J genes are TRBV10-3 and TRBJ1-5; the D gene is possibly TRBD1 (5 bases). The CDR3 totals 14 residues. V lost 5 bases to trimming and J lost 3 bases, with 11 bases between them. CDR1 and CDR2 from the germline V gene are ENHRY and SYGVKD. In DNA form, the CDR3 reads TGTGCCATCAGTACTGGCAGGGACAATCAGCCCCAGCATTTT. Residues: CAISTGRDNQPQHF.

As concerns this clone: In the same sample, other DNA sequences code for this CDR3. The chain combines TRBV4-1 with TRBJ2-7; 11 bases agree with TRBD1. Trimming removed 3 bases from V and 3 bases from J; junction bases left unmatched: 4. The CDR3 is 15 amino acids. Per the germline V gene, CDR1 is MGHRA and CDR2 is YSYEKL. The CDR3 DNA reads as TGCGCCAGCAGCCATGGGACAGGGGGAAGCTACGAGCAGTACTTC. Its protein is CASSHGTGGSYEQYF.

J is TRBJ1-3 and V is TRBV28, with D possibly TRBD1 on 5 matching bases. This CDR3 has 16 amino acids. Germline-derived CDR1 and CDR2 are MDHEN and SYDVKM. Trimming cost V 8 bases and J 1 base, with 18 bases left between them. The DNA of the CDR3 is TGTGCCAGCGAACGGTCTCAGGGACTATCTGGAAACACCATATATTTT. Amino acid sequence: CASERSQGLSGNTIYF.

The chain uses TRBV4-3 and TRBJ2-5, with 13 bases matching TRBD2. CDR1 is LGHNA and CDR2 is YSLEER in the germline V gene. This CDR3 has 16 amino acids. V trimming: 1 base; J trimming: 4 bases; junction bases outside the gene matches: 3. CDR3 protein: CASSQGLAGGRETQYF. The CDR3 DNA reads as TGCGCCAGCAGCCAAGGACTAGCGGGAGGACGAGAGACCCAGTACTTC.

The rearrangement joins TRBV10-3 to TRBJ2-1, with 8 bases lining up with TRBD2. The J segment lost 4 bases and the V segment lost 4 bases, leaving 6 bases of the junction unmatched. The CDR3 spans 15 residues. Per the germline V gene, CDR1 is ENHRY and CDR2 is SYGVKD. CDR3 amino acids: CAISGTSGLYNEQFF. The DNA of the CDR3 is TGTGCCATCAGTGGAACTAGCGGCTTATACAATGAGCAGTTCTTC.

V is TRBV7-3 and J is TRBJ2-3; D gene unclear. The germline CDR1 and CDR2 sequences are SGHTA and FQGTGA. V lost 4 bases and J lost 0, with 11 bases in between. The CDR3 runs to 15 residues. This CDR3 is CASSSKTASTDTQYF. Here the CDR3 DNA reads TGTGCCAGCAGCTCGAAGACGGCTAGCACAGATACGCAGTATTTT.

This clone was detected once. The rearrangement links TRBV6-5 to TRBJ1-2; 8 bases match TRBD1. The germline CDR1 and CDR2 sequences are MNHEY and SVGAGI. The CDR3 is 14 residues long. J lost 4 bases, V lost 6 bases, and 7 bases had no gene match. Here the CDR3 reads CASRPTGGAYGYTF. CDR3 nucleotide sequence: TGTGCCAGCAGACCCACAGGGGGTGCCTATGGCTACACCTTC.

The chain links TRBV2 to TRBJ1-4, with D possibly matching TRBD1 (5 bases). Germline assignment: CDR1 SNHLY and CDR2 FYNNEI. The CDR3 covers 11 residues. With 8 bases removed from V and 8 bases from J, the gap between germline ends came to 9 bases. The CDR3 coding sequence is TGTGCCAGCGGGGGGAGGGAAAAACTGTTTTTT. Amino acid sequence: CASGGREKLFF.